The 5 T cell receptor beta chains below all came from one sample that was sequenced in a study of tumor-infiltrating lymphocytes in localized non-small cell lung cancer. Only in-frame clones appear in the TCRdb table, and some are missing; sequencing was by immunoSEQ multiplex PCR. Of 8,500 to 13,000 clones listed, about 62% are singletons. The sample comprised lung tumor tissue. The receptors stem from a human donor with non-small cell lung cancer.

The V and J genes are TRBV6-1 and TRBJ1-2, with D perhaps TRBD1 (6 bases). CDR3 length equals 12 residues. The germline V and J ends were trimmed by 5 bases and 7 bases, with 11 bases remaining between them. Per germline, CDR1 MNHNS and CDR2 SASEGT. The CDR3 nucleotides are TGTGCCAGCAGTCCTTACAGGGTTGGCTACACCTTC. Translated: CASSPYRVGYTF.

This chain links TRBV6-1 with TRBJ1-2; D call uncertain. Trimming shortened V by 1 base and J by 4 bases, and 13 bases separated the two germline ends. Germline V gene lookup returns CDR1 MNHNS and CDR2 SASEGT. The CDR3 runs 15 residues. Here the CDR3 reads CASSEGSDRIYGYTF. The CDR3 DNA reads as TGTGCCAGCAGTGAAGGAAGCGATCGGATCTATGGCTACACCTTC.

This clone was picked up one time. The chain is built from TRBV18 and TRBJ2-5; tentative D call: TRBD2 (6 bases). V was trimmed by 3 bases and J by 3 bases, leaving 26 bases between them. The germline V gene has CDR1 KGHSH and CDR2 LQKENI. This CDR3 contains 19 residues. Written as DNA, the CDR3 is TGTGCCAGCTCACCTATCTTTCGGGAGCGGTCGGATCAGAAAGAGACCCAGTACTTC. It encodes CASSPIFRERSDQKETQYF.

The chain combines TRBV19 with TRBJ1-1; the D gene is possibly TRBD1 (6 bases). V gave up 8 bases and J gave up 4 bases, with 14 bases separating them. The CDR3 consists of 13 residues. Germline assignment: CDR1 LNHDA and CDR2 SQIVND (reference sequence). CDR3 amino acids: CASLQGRGTEAFF. CDR3 nucleotides: TGTGCCAGTTTACAGGGACGGGGCACTGAAGCTTTCTTT.

CDR3 nucleotide sequence: TGTGCCAGCAGCGCTCCCGGGACTAGCGGGAGTCGTAGGTATTTT. Translating it yields CASSAPGTSGSRRYF. V is TRBV9 and J is TRBJ2-3; 14 bases fit TRBD2. Germline V CDR1 and CDR2: SGDLS, YYNGEE. The CDR3 loop spans 15 amino acids. The ends lost 3 bases at V and 14 bases at J; junction bases unmatched: 11.